What follows are 21 T cell receptor beta chains derived from one specimen sequenced in a study of T cell repertoires in cytomegalovirus infection. Their antigen targets remain unknown. TCRdb recomputed calls from the reads with MiXCR, one row per CDR3 protein. The table has 650,000 to 850,000 distinct CDR3 sequences, 25% to 30% seen once; the top ten hold around 14%. The sample consisted of cultured CD8+ T cells from PBMCs, taken from culture after CMV antigen stimulation. These receptors came from a human donor in good health (CMV status not recorded). Some clones in this sample may be carry-over from other donors' samples.

The chain combines TRBV10-3 with TRBJ1-2, with TRBD1 matching 9 bases. This CDR3 comprises 13 residues. V shed 4 bases and J 7 bases; nucleotides not matched to a gene: 4. Germline values: CDR1 ENHRY, CDR2 SYGVKD. The CDR3 nucleotides are TGTGCCATCAGTGCGGGGACAGGGCCTGGCTACACCTTC. Protein: CAISAGTGPGYTF.

Worth noting for this clonotype: Germline and junction disagree at one end, which may indicate a read error. The chain joins TRBV7-6 to TRBJ2-1; no clear D. This CDR3 contains 14 residues. The germline gives CDR1 SGHVS, CDR2 FNYEAQ. CDR3 DNA: TGTGCTAGCAGCTTAGAGGCAGGACACAATGAGCAGTTCTTC. Its translation: CASSLEAGHNEQFF.

This chain links TRBV27 with TRBJ2-4, with TRBD1 identical over 9 bases. This CDR3 is built from 15 residues. Losses at the gene ends were 0 bases for V and 6 bases for J; bases not matched to a gene: 3. Germline CDR1 and CDR2: MNHEY and SMNVEV (reference sequence). The chain's CDR3 is CASSLSGTGRNIQYF. CDR3 coding DNA: TGTGCCAGCAGTTTATCCGGGACAGGGCGAAACATTCAGTACTTC.

This clonotype has only a few counts. The chain couples TRBV15 to TRBJ2-1, with D hard to call. Germline lookup yields CDR1 LNHNV and CDR2 YYDKDF (reference sequence). There are 15 residues in the CDR3. Trimming took 1 base from V and 7 from J, leaving 14 bases between them. Here the CDR3 DNA reads TGTGCCACCAGCAGAGGGGTAGGCGAATTGAATGAGCAGTTCTTC. Amino acids: CATSRGVGELNEQFF. The variable domain in full, with the rest retrieved from reference TRBV15 and TRBJ2-1, is DAMVIQNPRYQVTQFGKPVTLSCSQTLNHNVMYWYQQKSSQAPKLLFHYYDKDFNNEADTPDNFQSRRPNTSFCFLDIRSPGLGDTAMYLCATSRGVGELNEQFFGPGTRLTVL.

At least ten counts were recorded for this clonotype. This chain links TRBV7-2 with TRBJ2-1; D is uncertain. CDR1 SGHTA and CDR2 FQGNSA come from the germline V gene. The ends were cut back, 4 bases at V and 2 bases at J, with 15 bases in the middle. The CDR3 loop spans 16 amino acids. As DNA, the CDR3 is TGTGCCAGCAGCTCCGAGACGCGATTCGCCTACAATGAGCAGTTCTTC. It codes for CASSSETRFAYNEQFF. The full variable domain, with the rest looked up from reference TRBV7-2 and TRBJ2-1, is GAGVSQSPSNKVTEKGKDVELRCDPISGHTALYWYRQSLGQGLEFLIYFQGNSAPDKSGLPSDRFSAERTGGSVSTLTIQRTQQEDSAVYLCASSSETRFAYNEQFFGPGTRLTVL.

V is TRBV9 and J is TRBJ2-3; TRBD1 matches 10 bases. This CDR3 region has 16 residues. Looked up from germline, CDR1 is SGDLS and CDR2 is YYNGEE. V trimming: 0 bases; J trimming: 1 base; junction bases outside the gene matches: 2. Here the CDR3 reads CASSVAGTGGTDTQYF. The CDR3 DNA is TGTGCCAGCAGCGTAGCTGGGACAGGGGGCACAGATACGCAGTATTTT.

This chain uses TRBV15 with TRBJ2-7; D perhaps matches TRBD1 (6 bases). Germline V CDR1 and CDR2: LNHNV, YYDKDF (reference sequence). The CDR3 runs to 15 residues. Trimming cost V 0 bases and J 1 base, with 10 bases left between them. CDR3 sequence: CATSRDRGTSYEQYF. The CDR3 DNA sequence: TGTGCCACCAGCAGAGATCGAGGGACATCCTACGAGCAGTACTTC.

The rearrangement uses TRBV6-5 and TRBJ2-2, with D perhaps TRBD1 or TRBD2 (6 bases each). CDR1 and CDR2 (germline): MNHEY, SVGAGI. The length of the CDR3 is 15 residues. The germline V and J ends were trimmed by 6 bases and 8 bases, with 19 bases remaining between them. This CDR3 is CASSLGPGDWGELFF. The DNA for the CDR3 is TGTGCCAGCAGCCTCGGGCCAGGGGACTGGGGGGAGCTGTTTTTT.

The J gene is TRBJ2-3, the V gene TRBV14; TRBD2 agrees at 8 bases. The CDR3 consists of 16 residues. Germline V gives CDR1 SGHDN, CDR2 FVKESK. The ends lost 0 bases at V and 2 bases at J; junction bases unmatched: 4. The CDR3: CASSQEAGANTDTQYF. CDR3 sequence (DNA): TGTGCCAGCAGCCAAGAAGCGGGGGCTAACACAGATACGCAGTATTTT.

This clonotype was counted a few times. V usage is TRBV4-1 and J usage is TRBJ2-1, with D possibly being TRBD1 (8 bases). The CDR3 is made up of 18 amino acids. Germline CDR1 is MGHRA and CDR2 is YSYEKL. Trimming stripped 0 bases from V and 0 bases from J, with 15 bases between. CDR3 in amino acids: CASSQEIQGDYSYNEQFF. Written as DNA, the CDR3 is TGCGCCAGCAGCCAAGAAATACAGGGGGACTACTCCTACAATGAGCAGTTCTTC.

The chain couples TRBV7-6 to TRBJ1-1; 11 bases are shared with TRBD1. Trimming at V came to 5 bases and at J to 5 bases, leaving 7 bases not matched to a gene. The germline CDR1 and CDR2 sequences are SGHVS and FNYEAQ. This CDR3 has 15 amino acids. The CDR3 sequence: CASSPGTGGITEAFF. In DNA form, the CDR3 reads TGTGCCAGCAGCCCAGGGACAGGGGGGATAACTGAAGCTTTCTTT. Drawing the rest from reference TRBV7-6 and TRBJ1-1, the complete variable domain is GAGVSQSPRYKVTKRGQDVALRCDPISGHVSLYWYRQALGQGPEFLTYFNYEAQQDKSGLPNDRFSAERPEGSISTLTIQRTEQRDSAMYRCASSPGTGGITEAFFGQGTRLTVV.

This clonotype was seen a few times. This sequence joins TRBV12-3 or TRBV12-4 and TRBJ1-1; 9 positions match TRBD1. The CDR3 has 14 residues. Trimming removed 6 bases from V and 7 bases from J; junction bases left unmatched: 9. In DNA form, the CDR3 reads TGTGCCAGCAGCGAGGGACAGGGAGGGTTTGAAGCTTTCTTT. Translated: CASSEGQGGFEAFF.

The rearrangement uses TRBV4-1 and TRBJ2-1; 7 positions agree with TRBD2. V was clipped by 0 bases and J by 6 bases; unmatched bases: 11. This CDR3 has 17 residues. In germline, CDR1 is MGHRA, CDR2 YSYEKL. CDR3 in amino acids: CASSQDSRRKRGNEQFF. In DNA form, the CDR3 reads TGCGCCAGCAGCCAAGATAGTCGGAGGAAGCGGGGCAATGAGCAGTTCTTC.

This clonotype showed up just a few times. For the CDR3, the DNA is TGTGCCAGCAGTTTAGAGGGCAGATGGACAGGCCGGATTTATGGGACAGATACGCAGTATTTT. Translation: CASSLEGRWTGRIYGTDTQYF. The chain uses TRBV12-3 or TRBV12-4 and TRBJ2-3; 7 bases are shared with TRBD1. The CDR3 has 21 amino acids. After removal of 1 base from V and 3 bases from J, the junction contained 22 bases not matched to a gene.

The table lists this clonotype with a few counts. V is TRBV7-8 and J is TRBJ1-2, with D possibly matching TRBD1 (6 bases). Germline CDR1 SGHVS, CDR2 FQNEAQ. Trimming left V 5 bases short and J 11 bases short, with 18 bases between. The CDR3 is 13 amino acids. CDR3 amino acids: CASSTSRGARYTF. The CDR3 DNA reads as TGTGCCAGCAGCACCTCAAGGGGGGCTCGATACACCTTC.

The chain links TRBV24-1 to TRBJ2-1; a weak D match, TRBD1 (5 bases). This CDR3 comprises 12 residues. Germline CDR1 reads KGHDR; CDR2 reads SFDVKD. V was pared by 9 bases and J by 7 bases, with 12 bases between. The CDR3, as DNA: TGTGCCACCCTAGACAGCAGGAATGAGCAGTTCTTC. Translated: CATLDSRNEQFF.

This rearrangement joins TRBV6-6 to TRBJ2-5, with 7 positions matching TRBD2. V lost 8 bases to trimming and J lost 2 bases; unmatched junction nucleotides: 8. Germline V gives CDR1 MNHNY, CDR2 SVGAGI (reference sequence). This CDR3 region has 14 residues. CDR3 in DNA: TGTGCCAGCGGGAGGGCAGGGACGCAAGAGACCCAGTACTTC. Translating it yields CASGRAGTQETQYF.

V and J are TRBV4-3 and TRBJ2-3; D might be TRBD1 (7 bases). The germline CDR1 and CDR2 sequences are LGHNA and YSLEER. This CDR3 contains 16 residues. V dropped 0 bases and J dropped 4 bases, with 14 bases sitting between them. The CDR3 is CASSQDSQGGSDTQYF. The CDR3 coding sequence is TGCGCCAGCAGCCAAGATAGTCAGGGGGGATCAGATACGCAGTATTTT.

The rearrangement links TRBV4-1 to TRBJ2-7; 7 nucleotides align to TRBD2. V shed 0 bases, J shed 3 bases, and the junction held 20 bases outside the gene matches. This CDR3 spans 20 amino acids. Germline CDR1 reads MGHRA; CDR2 reads YSYEKL. The CDR3 here is CASSQDDGGITGGSYYEQYF. CDR3 nucleotide sequence: TGCGCCAGCAGCCAAGATGATGGGGGTATAACGGGGGGTAGCTACTACGAGCAGTACTTC.

This clonotype has a handful of counts. The junction departs from germline at one end; a sequencing error may be responsible. This sequence joins TRBV7-7 and TRBJ1-5; a possible D gene is TRBD1 (6 bases). CDR1 and CDR2 from the germline V gene are SSHAT and FNYEAQ (reference sequence). The CDR3 runs 17 residues. The CDR3 DNA reads as TGTGCTAGCAGCTTAGCAATGAAGGGGGAAACGGGTCAGCCCCAGCATTTT. It specifies CASSLAMKGETGQPQHF.

This clonotype was counted a few times. The chain couples TRBV12-3 or TRBV12-4 to TRBJ1-1; D is possibly TRBD1 (6 bases). The length of the CDR3 is 12 residues. Trimming left V 3 bases short and J 8 bases short, with 10 bases between. CDR3 residues: CASSFWTAEAFF. The CDR3, as DNA: TGTGCCAGCAGTTTTTGGACAGCGGAAGCTTTCTTT.